This TCR beta chain came from a study of T-cell reconstitution after alpha-beta-depleted transplantation in children. As it was prepared, the TCRbeta library received unique molecular identifiers. TCRdb ran MiXCR on the PCR reads and lists one entry per CDR3 protein. In the table there are around 300,000 distinct CDR3 sequences, roughly 21% of which are singletons. This clonotype has a handful of counts. Its specificity is unknown. The study, taken as a whole, reports: Surviving recipient T cells and intrathymic progenitors accounted for some patients' high TCRbeta diversity at day 60. T-cell counts and diversity at one year following transplant were attributed mainly to newly produced T cells. The origin of alpha-beta T cells about two months after transplant was reportedly several hundred expanded graft clones.

V lost 5 bases, J lost 3 bases, and 20 bases lay in between. Germline assignment: CDR1 MNHNS and CDR2 SASEGT. The CDR3 is 17 amino acids. The V call is TRBV6-1, the J call TRBJ2-1, with D perhaps matching TRBD2 (5 bases). The sample here was PBMCs, mostly from graft donor cells, taken 180 days after TCRalphabeta/CD19-depleted stem cell transplant. The receptor was isolated from a male patient younger than 18 who had a stem cell transplant for acute lymphoblastic leukemia, so the T cells may come from the graft donor. This CDR3 reads CASSNRGLGRNYNEQFF. The CDR3 DNA sequence: TGTGCCAGCAGTAATCGGGGATTAGGGCGGAACTACAATGAGCAGTTCTTC.